This TCR beta chain was sequenced during a study of shared clonotypes between healthy human individuals. CD8 cells regarded as naive lacked CD45RO, were positively chosen for CCR7, and omitted terminally differentiated effector memory CD45RA+ cells. This table comes from immunoSEQ multiplex PCR, and its TCRdb copy is limited to in-frame clones, with some not included. Counted here are nearly 2 million clones, about 94% occurring once; the ten biggest clones make up more than 0.95%. The ends lost 0 bases at V and 0 bases at J; junction bases unmatched: 11. This CDR3 has 18 amino acids. CDR1 SGHRS and CDR2 YFSETQ come from the germline V gene.

The sequence derives from a man between 18 and 29 years old in good health. Sequencing was carried out using naive CD8+ T cells sorted from blood. The chain uses TRBV5-1 and TRBJ2-7; the match to TRBD1 covers 8 bases. DNA of the CDR3: TGCGCCAGCAGCTTGGACCCTCGACAGGGGTGGGCCTCCTACGAGCAGTACTTC. Encoded protein: CASSLDPRQGWASYEQYF.